The T cell receptor beta chain under discussion was sequenced for a study of T cell repertoires in cytomegalovirus infection. As for the study in general: Matching HLA type and CMV infection were both indicated by public TCR beta signatures.

V shed 4 bases, J shed 3 bases, and the junction held 7 bases outside the gene matches. This CDR3 has 15 residues. Germline values: CDR1 SGHTA, CDR2 FQGNSA. From the reads, TCRdb called clonotypes with MiXCR, one entry per CDR3 protein. The data show tens of thousands of distinct CDR3 sequences, with over 3.5% seen just once and 22% held by the top ten. This clonotype has at least ten counts. Its antigen is still unknown. Whole-study findings and limits: Accumulated public TCR beta family frequency recognized individuals carrying CMV together with the relevant HLA. In two of eight donors, the top clonotype was HLA-C-restricted CMV-specific.

The chain employs TRBV7-2 and TRBJ2-7, with TRBD1 identical over 9 bases. The sample taken for sequencing was PBMCs. The origin of this receptor is a human donor in good health (CMV status not recorded). Some clones in this sample may be carry-over from other donors' samples. DNA of the CDR3: TGTGCCAGCAGCTCCGGACAGGGGTTTTACTACGAGCAGTACTTC. Protein sequence: CASSSGQGFYYEQYF.